The 14 T cell receptor beta chains listed next were all sequenced from one sample in a study of response to subunit inactivated influenza vaccine (dated by TCRdb to 2016 to 2019). The library relied on RT-PCR. These reads were obtained on an Illumina HiSeq 2500. TCRdb reprocessed the public reads (quality trimming at Q25 with fastp, clone calling with MiXCR) and kept in-frame beta chains. CDR3 protein sequences are deduplicated, and each keeps its most common genes and DNA. The sample table records approximately 700,000 distinct CDR3 sequences; roughly 14% of these occur just once. The leading ten clones occupy approximately 10% of the sample. The input for sequencing was PBMCs from blood, taken 12 days after vaccination. Every receptor here comes from a man in his fifties who received an inactivated influenza vaccine. Donor details come from another sample of the same person, matched by shared clones.

The table lists this clonotype with many counts. V and J are TRBV12-3 or TRBV12-4 and TRBJ2-1, with 7 nucleotides matching TRBD2. J was trimmed by 3 bases and V by 4 bases; bases with no gene match: 3. This CDR3 spans 14 amino acids. The CDR3 nucleotides read TGTGCCAGCAGTTCGCTAGCGGACTACAATGAGCAGTTCTTC. As protein: CASSSLADYNEQFF.

J is TRBJ2-3 and V is TRBV12-3 or TRBV12-4, with 11 bases lining up with TRBD2. V shed 2 bases, J shed 0 bases, and the junction held 7 bases outside the gene matches. The CDR3 is 18 amino acids. CDR3 sequence reads: CASSLKASGGTSTDTQYF. The DNA of the CDR3 is TGTGCCAGCAGTTTAAAGGCTAGCGGGGGGACTAGCACAGATACGCAGTATTTT.

This clonotype was observed a handful of times. The chain uses TRBV15 and TRBJ2-3, with 13 bases fitting TRBD2. CDR3 size: 15 residues. CDR1 and CDR2 (germline): LNHNV, YYDKDF (reference sequence). After removal of 6 bases from V and 4 bases from J, the junction contained 4 bases not matched to a gene. CDR3 amino acids: CATSITSGRADTQYF. Here the CDR3 DNA reads TGTGCCACCAGTATCACTAGCGGGAGGGCAGATACGCAGTATTTT. The full variable domain, its missing parts supplied by reference TRBV15 and TRBJ2-3, is DAMVIQNPRYQVTQFGKPVTLSCSQTLNHNVMYWYQQKSSQAPKLLFHYYDKDFNNEADTPDNFQSRRPNTSFCFLDIRSPGLGDTAMYLCATSITSGRADTQYFGPGTRLTVL.

There are a few counts of this clonotype. The gene calls are TRBV30 and TRBJ2-1, with 9 bases matching TRBD2. CDR1 is GTSNPN, CDR2 SVGIG, per germline (reference sequence). J lost 0 bases, V lost 3 bases, and 9 bases had no gene match. The CDR3 extends over 17 amino acids. The CDR3 here is CAWRREGLSSSYNEQFF. Written as DNA, the CDR3 is TGTGCCTGGAGGCGGGAGGGGCTTTCAAGCTCCTACAATGAGCAGTTCTTC.

In its sample, this clonotype was seen a few times. V is TRBV6-1 and J is TRBJ2-1, with D perhaps TRBD2 (5 bases). V lost 6 bases and J lost 0, with 15 bases in between. Germline loops: CDR1 MNHNS, CDR2 SASEGT. CDR3 length: 16 residues. CDR3 coding DNA: TGTGCCAGCAGAACCCACGGGGTGAGCTCCTACAATGAGCAGTTCTTC. Translation gives CASRTHGVSSYNEQFF.

This clonotype was counted only a few times. This rearrangement joins TRBV9 to TRBJ2-7, with 8 bases lining up with TRBD2. From germline, CDR1 is SGDLS and CDR2 YYNGEE. This CDR3 comprises 15 residues. Germline trimming cut 0 bases from V and 4 bases from J; bases unmatched to any gene: 6. The CDR3 is CASSVGGAGEYEQYF. Written as DNA, the CDR3 is TGTGCCAGCAGCGTAGGGGGAGCGGGGGAATACGAGCAGTACTTC.

This chain connects TRBV7-2 to TRBJ2-7; 11 nucleotides line up with TRBD2. This CDR3 is 17 amino acids long. Germline V lookup: CDR1 SGHTA, CDR2 FQGNSA. V lost 1 base and J lost 9; bases outside the gene matches: 14. CDR3 in DNA: TGTGCCAGCAGCTTAGGGTTCAGGGCTAGCGGGAGGTCGGCGCAGTACTTC. This translates into CASSLGFRASGRSAQYF.

The V and J genes are TRBV15 and TRBJ1-1; D may be TRBD1 (6 bases). V was pared by 2 bases and J by 4 bases, with 23 bases between. CDR1 LNHNV and CDR2 YYDKDF come from the germline V gene (reference sequence). The CDR3 covers 18 residues. The CDR3 is CATSRPIGAGARLTEAFF. CDR3 DNA: TGTGCCACCAGCAGACCAATTGGAGCAGGGGCGCGTCTCACTGAAGCTTTCTTT. Variable domain in full (rest from reference TRBV15 and TRBJ1-1): DAMVIQNPRYQVTQFGKPVTLSCSQTLNHNVMYWYQQKSSQAPKLLFHYYDKDFNNEADTPDNFQSRRPNTSFCFLDIRSPGLGDTAMYLCATSRPIGAGARLTEAFFGQGTRLTVV.

There are a few counts of this clonotype. The DNA for the CDR3 is TGTGCCAGCAGCGGGACTAGCGGGAGGGAGAACGAGCAGTACTTC. Residues: CASSGTSGRENEQYF. This sequence joins TRBV7-9 and TRBJ2-7; 16 bases are shared with TRBD2. From germline, CDR1 is SEHNR and CDR2 FQNEAQ (reference sequence). The CDR3 spans 15 residues. Trimming cost V 5 bases and J 5 bases; bases outside gene matches: 3.

The table lists this clonotype with a few counts. The chain combines TRBV4-1 with TRBJ1-1; 8 bases align to TRBD1. This CDR3 comprises 16 residues. Trimming took 4 bases from V and 1 from J; bases not matched to a gene: 8. Per the germline V gene, CDR1 is MGHRA and CDR2 is YSYEKL. The CDR3, as DNA: TGCGCCAGCAGCCTTAATCCGGGACAGGCGAACACTGAAGCTTTCTTT. Protein sequence: CASSLNPGQANTEAFF.

The rearrangement uses TRBV5-1 and TRBJ2-4, with 10 positions matching TRBD2. V gave up 4 bases and J gave up 8 bases; unmatched junction bases: 12. In germline, CDR1 is SGHRS, CDR2 YFSETQ. The CDR3 totals 16 residues. The CDR3 DNA reads as TGCGCCAGCAGCGCCTTTCTAGCGGGGGACGATTACATTCAGTACTTC. This codes for CASSAFLAGDDYIQYF. Variable domain in full (rest from reference TRBV5-1 and TRBJ2-4): KAGVTQTPRYLIKTRGQQVTLSCSPISGHRSVSWYQQTPGQGLQFLFEYFSETQRNKGNFPGRFSGRQFSNSRSEMNVSTLELGDSALYLCASSAFLAGDDYIQYFGAGTRLSVL.

This clonotype was observed many times. The chain joins TRBV29-1 to TRBJ2-5; D may be TRBD1 (6 bases). The germline CDR1 and CDR2 sequences are SQVTM and ANQGSEA. The length of the CDR3 is 11 residues. Between the trimmed V and J ends, which lost 7 bases and 5 bases, there was a span of 11 bases. The CDR3, as DNA: TGCAGCGGAGAAAGGGGGGAGACCCAGTACTTC. It specifies CSGERGETQYF.

This rearrangement joins TRBV18 to TRBJ2-1; no reliable D call. Germline lookup yields CDR1 KGHSH and CDR2 LQKENI. The length of the CDR3 is 14 residues. The ends were cut back, 0 bases at V and 6 bases at J, with 9 bases in the middle. The CDR3 DNA reads as TGTGCCAGCTCACCACCTACGGCGCGCAATGAGCAGTTCTTC. The encoded protein is CASSPPTARNEQFF. Filled out from reference TRBV18 and TRBJ2-1, the complete variable domain reads NAGVMQNPRHLVRRRGQEARLRCSPMKGHSHVYWYRQLPEEGLKFMVYLQKENIIDESGMPKERFSAEFPKEGPSILRIQQVVRGDSAAYFCASSPPTARNEQFFGPGTRLTVL.

This clonotype was seen only a few times. This sequence joins TRBV3-1 and TRBJ2-6; D is possibly TRBD1 (5 bases). The CDR3 is made up of 17 amino acids. Germline V gene lookup returns CDR1 LGHDT and CDR2 YNNKEL (reference sequence). Trimming removed 5 bases at V and 1 base at J, with 15 bases between. CDR3 region: CASSKSDTLSGANVLTF. Here the CDR3 DNA reads TGTGCCAGCAGCAAATCGGACACCCTATCTGGGGCCAACGTCCTGACTTTC. The full variable domain, its missing parts supplied by reference TRBV3-1 and TRBJ2-6, is DTAVSQTPKYLVTQMGNDKSIKCEQNLGHDTMYWYKQDSKKFLKIMFSYNNKELIINETVPNRFSPKSPDKAHLNLHINSLELGDSAVYFCASSKSDTLSGANVLTFGAGSRLTVL.